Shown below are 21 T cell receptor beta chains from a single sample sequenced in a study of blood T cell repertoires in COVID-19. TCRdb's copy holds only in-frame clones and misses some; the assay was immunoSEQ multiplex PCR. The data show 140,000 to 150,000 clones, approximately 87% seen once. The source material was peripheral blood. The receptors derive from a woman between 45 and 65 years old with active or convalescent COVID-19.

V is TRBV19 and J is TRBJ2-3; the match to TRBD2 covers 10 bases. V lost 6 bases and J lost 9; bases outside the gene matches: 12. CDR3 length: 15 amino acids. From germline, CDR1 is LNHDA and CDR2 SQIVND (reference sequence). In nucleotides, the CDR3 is TGTGCCAGTAGCCCCGGGGTAGCGGGAGGTATCACGCAGTATTTT. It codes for CASSPGVAGGITQYF.

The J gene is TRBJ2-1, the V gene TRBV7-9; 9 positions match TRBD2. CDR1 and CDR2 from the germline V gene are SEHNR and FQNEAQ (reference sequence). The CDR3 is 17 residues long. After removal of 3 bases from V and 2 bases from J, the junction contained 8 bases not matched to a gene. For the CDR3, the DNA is TGTGCCAGCAGCTTTAGCGGGGGCCCTGAGGCCTACAATGAGCAGTTCTTC. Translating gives CASSFSGGPEAYNEQFF.

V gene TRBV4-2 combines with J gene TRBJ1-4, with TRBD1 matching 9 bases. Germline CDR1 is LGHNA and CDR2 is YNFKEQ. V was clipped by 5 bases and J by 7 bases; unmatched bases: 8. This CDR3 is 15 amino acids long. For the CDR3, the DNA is TGTGCCAGCAGCGCCGGGACAGGGCTTTTTGAAAAACTGTTTTTT. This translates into CASSAGTGLFEKLFF.

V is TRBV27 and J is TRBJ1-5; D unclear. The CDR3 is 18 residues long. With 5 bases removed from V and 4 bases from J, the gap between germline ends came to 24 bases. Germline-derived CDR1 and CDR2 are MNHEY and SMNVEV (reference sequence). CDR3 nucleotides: TGTGCCAGCAGTCCCCGCATGGGGTTCGGGGATCGGAATCAGCCCCAGCATTTT. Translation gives CASSPRMGFGDRNQPQHF.

CDR3 nucleotides: TGTGCCAGCAGTCAAGGGGTCTCTGGAAACACCATATATTTT. As protein: CASSQGVSGNTIYF. The rearrangement links TRBV11-3 to TRBJ1-3, with D tentatively TRBD1 (5 bases). V gave up 6 bases and J gave up 0 bases, with 9 bases separating them. Germline CDR1 reads SGHNT; CDR2 reads YENEEA. The CDR3 is 14 amino acids.

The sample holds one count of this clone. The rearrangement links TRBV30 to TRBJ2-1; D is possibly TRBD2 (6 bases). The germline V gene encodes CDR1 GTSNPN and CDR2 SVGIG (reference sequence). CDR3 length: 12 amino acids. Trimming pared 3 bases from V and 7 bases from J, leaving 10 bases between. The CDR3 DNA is TGTGCCTGGAGCCCGGGGGTTAATGAGCAGTTCTTC. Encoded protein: CAWSPGVNEQFF.

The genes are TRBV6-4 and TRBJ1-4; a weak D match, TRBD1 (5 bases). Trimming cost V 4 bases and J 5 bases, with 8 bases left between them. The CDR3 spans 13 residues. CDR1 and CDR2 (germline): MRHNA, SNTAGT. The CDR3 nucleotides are TGTGCCAGCAGTGCGACAGCGAATGAAAAACTGTTTTTT. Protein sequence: CASSATANEKLFF.

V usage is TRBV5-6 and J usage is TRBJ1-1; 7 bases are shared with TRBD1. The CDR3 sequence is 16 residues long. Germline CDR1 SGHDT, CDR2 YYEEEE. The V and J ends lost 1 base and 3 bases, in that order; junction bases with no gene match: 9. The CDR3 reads CASSLTGQKKYTEAFF. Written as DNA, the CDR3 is TGTGCCAGCAGCTTGACGGGACAGAAGAAATACACTGAAGCTTTCTTT.

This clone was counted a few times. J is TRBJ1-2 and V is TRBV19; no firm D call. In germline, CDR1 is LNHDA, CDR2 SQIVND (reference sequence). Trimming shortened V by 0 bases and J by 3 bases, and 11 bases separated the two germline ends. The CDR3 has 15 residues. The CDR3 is CASSIDEGVDYGYTF. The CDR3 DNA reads TGTGCCAGTAGTATAGATGAGGGCGTCGACTATGGCTACACCTTC.

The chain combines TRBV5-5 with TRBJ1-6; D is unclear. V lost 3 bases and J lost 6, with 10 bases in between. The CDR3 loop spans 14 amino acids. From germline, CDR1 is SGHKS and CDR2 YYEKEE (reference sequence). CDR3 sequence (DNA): TGTGCCAGCAGCTCCTACGTCGGTAATTCACCCCTCCACTTT. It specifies CASSSYVGNSPLHF.

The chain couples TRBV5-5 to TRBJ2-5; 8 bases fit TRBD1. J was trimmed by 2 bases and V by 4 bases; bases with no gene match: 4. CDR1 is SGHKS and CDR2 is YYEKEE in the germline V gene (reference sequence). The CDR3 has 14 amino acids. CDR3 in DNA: TGTGCCAGCAGCCCTCGGGACAGGCAAGAGACCCAGTACTTC. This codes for CASSPRDRQETQYF.

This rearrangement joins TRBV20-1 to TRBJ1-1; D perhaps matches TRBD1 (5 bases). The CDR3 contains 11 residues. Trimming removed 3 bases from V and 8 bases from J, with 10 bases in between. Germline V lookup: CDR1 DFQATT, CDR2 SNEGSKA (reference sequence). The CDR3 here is CSASQQDEAFF. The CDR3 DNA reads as TGCAGTGCTAGTCAACAGGACGAAGCTTTCTTT.

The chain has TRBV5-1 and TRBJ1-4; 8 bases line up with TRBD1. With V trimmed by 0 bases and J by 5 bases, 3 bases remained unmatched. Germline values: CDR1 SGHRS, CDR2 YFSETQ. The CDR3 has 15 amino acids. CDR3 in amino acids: CASSLVTGGNEKLFF. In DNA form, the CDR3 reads TGCGCCAGCAGCTTGGTAACAGGGGGAAATGAAAAACTGTTTTTT.

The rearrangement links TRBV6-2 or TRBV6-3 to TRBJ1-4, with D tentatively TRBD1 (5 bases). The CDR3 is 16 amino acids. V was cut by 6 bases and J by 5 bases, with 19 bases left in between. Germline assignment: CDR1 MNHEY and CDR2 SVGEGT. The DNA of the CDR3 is TGTGCCAGCAGCTCCCCCGCGGAGGGGTTGAATGAAAAACTGTTTTTT. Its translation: CASSSPAEGLNEKLFF.

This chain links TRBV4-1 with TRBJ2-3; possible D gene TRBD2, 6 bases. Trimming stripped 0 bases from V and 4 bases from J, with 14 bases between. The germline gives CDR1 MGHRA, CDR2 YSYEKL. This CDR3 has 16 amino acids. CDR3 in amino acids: CASSQDPGEVADTQYF. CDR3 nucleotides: TGCGCCAGCAGCCAAGATCCGGGGGAAGTCGCAGATACGCAGTATTTT.

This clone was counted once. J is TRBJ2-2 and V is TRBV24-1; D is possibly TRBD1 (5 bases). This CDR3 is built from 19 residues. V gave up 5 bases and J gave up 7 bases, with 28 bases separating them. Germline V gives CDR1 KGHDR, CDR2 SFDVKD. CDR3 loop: CATSGLMGRERPTGGELFF. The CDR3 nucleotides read TGTGCCACCAGTGGTCTCATGGGCAGGGAAAGGCCTACAGGCGGGGAGCTGTTTTTT.

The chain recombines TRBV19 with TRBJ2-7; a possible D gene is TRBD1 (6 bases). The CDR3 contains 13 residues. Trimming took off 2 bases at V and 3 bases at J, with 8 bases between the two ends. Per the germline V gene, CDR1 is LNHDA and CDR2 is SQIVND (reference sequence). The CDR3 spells CASSISGVYEQYF. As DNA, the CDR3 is TGTGCCAGTAGTATATCAGGGGTCTACGAGCAGTACTTC.

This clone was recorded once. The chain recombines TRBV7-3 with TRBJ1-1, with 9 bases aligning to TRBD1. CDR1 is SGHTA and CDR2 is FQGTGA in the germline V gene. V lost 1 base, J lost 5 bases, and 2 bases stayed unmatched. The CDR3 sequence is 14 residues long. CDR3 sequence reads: CASSLNRGQTEAFF. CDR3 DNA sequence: TGTGCCAGCAGCTTAAACAGGGGGCAGACTGAAGCTTTCTTT.

The CDR3 DNA follows: TGTGCCAGCTCACCACGACAGGGTCCCAACTCCTACGAGCAGTACTTC. It is translated as CASSPRQGPNSYEQYF. The chain combines TRBV18 with TRBJ2-7; 7 nucleotides agree with TRBD1. The CDR3 covers 16 residues. V lost 1 base and J lost 0; bases outside the gene matches: 6. The V gene's germline CDR1 is KGHSH and CDR2 LQKENI.

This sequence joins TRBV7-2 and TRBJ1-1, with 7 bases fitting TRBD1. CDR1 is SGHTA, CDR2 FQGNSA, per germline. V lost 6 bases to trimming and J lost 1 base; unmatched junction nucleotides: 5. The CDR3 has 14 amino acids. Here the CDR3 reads CASSHRGRNTEAFF. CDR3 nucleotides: TGTGCCAGCAGTCACAGGGGTCGGAACACTGAAGCTTTCTTT.

The CDR3 region is CASSPGTYDTEAFF. In DNA, the CDR3 is TGTGCCAGCAGTCCCGGGACTTACGACACTGAAGCTTTCTTT. V and J are TRBV7-9 and TRBJ1-1; D is perhaps TRBD1 (5 bases). CDR3 size: 14 residues. CDR1 is SEHNR, CDR2 FQNEAQ, per germline (reference sequence). V was shortened by 6 bases and J by 3 bases, with 14 bases between the two germline ends.